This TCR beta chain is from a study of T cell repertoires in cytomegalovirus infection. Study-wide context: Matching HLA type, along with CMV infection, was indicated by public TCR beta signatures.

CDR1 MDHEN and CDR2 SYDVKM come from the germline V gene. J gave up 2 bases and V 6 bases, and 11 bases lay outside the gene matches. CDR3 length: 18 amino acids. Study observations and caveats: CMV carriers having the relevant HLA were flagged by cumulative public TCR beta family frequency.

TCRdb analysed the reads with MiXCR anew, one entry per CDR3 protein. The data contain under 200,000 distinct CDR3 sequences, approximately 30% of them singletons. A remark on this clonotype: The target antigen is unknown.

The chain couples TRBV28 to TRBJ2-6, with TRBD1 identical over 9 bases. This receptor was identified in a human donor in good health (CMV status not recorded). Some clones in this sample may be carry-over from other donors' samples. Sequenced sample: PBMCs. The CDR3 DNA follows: TGTGCCAGCAGCCTACCGGGACAGGGCTACGCTGGGGCCAACGTCCTGACTTTC. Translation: CASSLPGQGYAGANVLTF.